This T cell receptor beta chain was retrieved from a study of T cell repertoires in cytomegalovirus infection. Looking at the study overall: TCR beta signatures that were public indicated CMV infection and matching HLA type.

Trimming took off 5 bases at V and 4 bases at J, with 10 bases between the two ends. The CDR3 is 12 amino acids. Germline V gene data show CDR1 as SQVTM and CDR2 as ANQGSEA. TCRdb fed the reads into MiXCR, producing one record per CDR3 protein. The sample records 160,000 or so distinct CDR3 sequences, about a quarter being singletons. The chain carries TRBV29-1 and TRBJ2-3; D is uncertain. Specimen: PBMCs. This TCR came from a human donor in good health (CMV status not recorded). Some clones in this sample may be carry-over from other donors' samples. For the CDR3, the DNA is TGCAGCGTTTTTGGCTCGGCAGATACGCAGTATTTT. Protein product: CSVFGSADTQYF.